This TCR beta chain was documented in a study of blood T cell repertoires in COVID-19. Overall study: Samples representing acute and convalescent COVID-19 were sourced from the United States, Italy and Spain. T cells, B-cell-depleted T cells, or PBMCs supplied cDNA or gDNA.

The CDR3 totals 14 residues. Deletions cut 6 bases from V and 5 bases from J, with 14 bases between. CDR1 is MDHEN and CDR2 is SYDVKM in the germline V gene. In the original workflow: Estimation of nucleated cell counts relied on the amplification of reference gene primers. The method was immunoSEQ multiplex PCR; TCRdb's version includes in-frame clones alone and lacks a portion of them. V and J calls and clone size follow that table, whereas D and trimming were derived from the DNA. The table includes 240,000 or so clones, 85% to 90% detected once. This receptor was taken from a man in his 60s with acute or convalescent COVID-19. The V call is TRBV28, the J call TRBJ2-1; TRBD1 might be the D (5 bases). The material sequenced was peripheral blood. CDR3 sequence: CASRKQVADNEQFF. The CDR3 bases are TGTGCCAGCAGGAAACAGGTGGCGGACAATGAGCAGTTCTTC.